The 11 T cell receptor beta chains given below trace back to one sample, sequenced in a study of blood T cell repertoires in COVID-19. Profiling relied on immunoSEQ multiplex PCR, and the TCRdb table lists in-frame clones only, not all of them. The sample includes roughly 200,000 clones, around nine tenths of them seen just once. Sequencing input: peripheral blood. Receptors originate from a man aged 55 to 70 who had recovered from COVID-19.

This clone has a handful of counts. This chain joins TRBV11-2 and TRBJ1-2; weak D call: TRBD1 (6 bases). Trimming took off 1 base at V and 4 bases at J, with 16 bases between the two ends. Germline CDR1 SGHAT, CDR2 FQNNGV. The CDR3 extends over 16 amino acids. CDR3 residues: CASSLGPHRVAYGYTF. CDR3 sequence (DNA): TGTGCCAGCAGCTTAGGGCCCCACAGGGTGGCCTATGGCTACACCTTC.

The CDR3 loop is CASSPRGQKTDTQYF. In DNA, the CDR3 is TGTGCCAGCAGCCCAAGGGGACAGAAGACAGATACGCAGTATTTT. The chain has TRBV9 and TRBJ2-3; 7 bases agree with TRBD1. Per the germline V gene, CDR1 is SGDLS and CDR2 is YYNGEE. The junction had 8 bases not matched to a gene; V was cut back by 4 bases and J by 3 bases. The CDR3 totals 15 residues.

The chain employs TRBV12-5 and TRBJ1-1; possible D gene TRBD1, 5 bases. This CDR3 region has 14 residues. V shed 5 bases and J shed 3 bases, with 13 bases lying between them. Germline lookup yields CDR1 LGHNT and CDR2 FRNRAP. The CDR3 DNA reads TGTGCTAGTGGTACGGGGGTTGGCTACACTGAAGCTTTCTTT. Its translation is CASGTGVGYTEAFF.

The J gene is TRBJ2-7, the V gene TRBV9; TRBD1 matches 7 bases. Trimming cost V 3 bases and J 0 bases; bases outside gene matches: 3. The V gene's germline CDR1 is SGDLS and CDR2 YYNGEE. The CDR3 has 14 residues. For the CDR3, the DNA is TGTGCCAGCAGCGCTCAGGGGGTCTCCTACGAGCAGTACTTC. Its translation is CASSAQGVSYEQYF.

A note on this clone: The sample has other DNA sequences that encode this CDR3 too. This chain joins TRBV6-5 and TRBJ1-1; D gene ambiguous. The germline V gene has CDR1 MNHEY and CDR2 SVGAGI. CDR3 length: 15 amino acids. The V end lost 3 bases, the J end lost 0 bases, and 11 bases lay between the germline ends. For the CDR3, the DNA is TGTGCCAGCAGTTATGGAGGATCCATGAACACTGAAGCTTTCTTT. As protein: CASSYGGSMNTEAFF.

This chain joins TRBV15 and TRBJ2-7; D gene uncertain. The germline V gene has CDR1 LNHNV and CDR2 YYDKDF (reference sequence). The CDR3 is 14 residues long. Trimming removed 4 bases at V and 0 bases at J, with 10 bases between. CDR3 loop: CATSTSLSSYEQYF. The CDR3 DNA reads as TGTGCCACCAGCACATCCCTGAGCTCCTACGAGCAGTACTTC.

This chain joins TRBV5-1 and TRBJ2-2; 8 nucleotides line up with TRBD2. V gave up 0 bases and J gave up 6 bases; unmatched junction bases: 1. Germline CDR1 SGHRS, CDR2 YFSETQ. The CDR3 contains 14 residues. The CDR3: CASSLEGLAGELFF. The CDR3 DNA follows: TGCGCCAGCAGCTTGGAGGGACTAGCCGGGGAGCTGTTTTTT.

CDR3 residues: CASSPNAGGRGQPQHF. The CDR3 DNA follows: TGTGCCAGCTCACCAAACGCCGGGGGGAGAGGGCAGCCCCAGCATTTT. The chain is built from TRBV18 and TRBJ1-5; D is possibly TRBD1 (5 bases). This CDR3 has 16 residues. The germline CDR1 and CDR2 sequences are KGHSH and LQKENI. The V end lost 2 bases, the J end lost 7 bases, and 18 bases lay between the germline ends.

This clone was counted a single time. The V and J genes are TRBV10-1 and TRBJ2-3; 9 nucleotides align to TRBD1. V shed 5 bases and J 6 bases; nucleotides not matched to a gene: 3. The CDR3 totals 13 residues. Germline assignment: CDR1 WNHNN and CDR2 SYGVQD (reference sequence). In DNA, the CDR3 is TGCGCCAGCAGTCGGGACAGGGCTGATACGCAGTATTTT. Its protein is CASSRDRADTQYF.

As regards this clone: Other nucleotide sequences from this sample produce the same CDR3. This chain uses TRBV7-3 with TRBJ2-5, with D maybe TRBD1 (5 bases). V lost 0 bases and J lost 3, with 5 bases in between. The CDR3 is made up of 13 amino acids. Per germline, CDR1 SGHTA and CDR2 FQGTGA. For the CDR3, the DNA is TGTGCCAGCAGCTTAACAGGGGAAGAGACCCAGTACTTC. Its protein is CASSLTGEETQYF.

J is TRBJ2-7 and V is TRBV3-1 (or the pseudogene TRBV3-2), with 7 bases that match TRBD1. With V trimmed by 4 bases and J by 0 bases, 9 bases remained unmatched. This CDR3 spans 16 amino acids. Germline CDR1 reads LGHDT; CDR2 reads YNNKEL (reference sequence). For the CDR3, the DNA is TGTGCCAGCAGCCTTAAGGACAGGCAATACTCCTACGAGCAGTACTTC. It specifies CASSLKDRQYSYEQYF.